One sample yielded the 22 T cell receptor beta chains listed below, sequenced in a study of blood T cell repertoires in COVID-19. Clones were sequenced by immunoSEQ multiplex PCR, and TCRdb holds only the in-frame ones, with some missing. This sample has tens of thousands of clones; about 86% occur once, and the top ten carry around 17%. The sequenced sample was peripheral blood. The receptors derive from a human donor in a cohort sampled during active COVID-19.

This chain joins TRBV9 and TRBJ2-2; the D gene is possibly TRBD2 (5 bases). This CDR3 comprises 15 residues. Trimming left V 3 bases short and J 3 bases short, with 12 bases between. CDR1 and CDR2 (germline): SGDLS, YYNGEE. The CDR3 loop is CASSAPGSYTGELFF. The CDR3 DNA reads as TGTGCCAGCAGCGCCCCGGGGTCTTACACCGGGGAGCTGTTTTTT.

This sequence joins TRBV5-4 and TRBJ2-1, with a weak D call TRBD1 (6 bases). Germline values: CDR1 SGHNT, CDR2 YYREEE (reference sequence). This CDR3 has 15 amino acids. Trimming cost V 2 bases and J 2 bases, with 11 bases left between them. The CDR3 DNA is TGTGCCAGCAGCTTACGCAGGGGTGCCTACAATGAGCAGTTCTTC. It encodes CASSLRRGAYNEQFF.

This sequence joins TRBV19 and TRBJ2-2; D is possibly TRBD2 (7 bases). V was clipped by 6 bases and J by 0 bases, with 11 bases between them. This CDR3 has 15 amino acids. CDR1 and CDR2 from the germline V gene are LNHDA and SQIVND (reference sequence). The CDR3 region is CASRGGGTNTGELFF. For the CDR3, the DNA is TGTGCCAGTAGGGGAGGGGGTACGAACACCGGGGAGCTGTTTTTT. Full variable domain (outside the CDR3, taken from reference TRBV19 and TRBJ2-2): DGGITQSPKYLFRKEGQNVTLSCEQNLNHDAMYWYRQDPGQGLRLIYYSQIVNDFQKGDIAEGYSVSREKKESFPLTVTSAQKNPTAFYLCASRGGGTNTGELFFGEGSRLTVL.

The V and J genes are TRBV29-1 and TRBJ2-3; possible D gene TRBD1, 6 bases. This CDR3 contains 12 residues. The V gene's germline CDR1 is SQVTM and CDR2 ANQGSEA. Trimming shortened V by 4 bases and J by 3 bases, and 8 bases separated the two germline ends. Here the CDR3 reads CSVVTGTDTQYF. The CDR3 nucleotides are TGCAGCGTTGTTACAGGGACAGATACGCAGTATTTT.

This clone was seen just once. The CDR3 spells CASSQGRQGGYTF. CDR3 DNA: TGTGCCAGCAGTCAGGGGCGACAGGGTGGCTACACCTTC. The V call is TRBV4-2, the J call TRBJ1-2; 7 nucleotides agree with TRBD1. Germline loops: CDR1 LGHNA, CDR2 YNFKEQ. Trimming removed 6 bases from V and 7 bases from J; junction bases left unmatched: 8. This CDR3 has 13 amino acids.

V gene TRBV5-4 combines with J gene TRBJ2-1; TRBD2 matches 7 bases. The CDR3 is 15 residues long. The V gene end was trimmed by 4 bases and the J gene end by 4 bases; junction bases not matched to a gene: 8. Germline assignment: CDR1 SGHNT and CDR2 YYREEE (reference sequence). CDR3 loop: CASSKTSPPYNEQFF. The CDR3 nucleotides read TGTGCCAGCAGCAAGACTAGCCCACCATACAATGAGCAGTTCTTC. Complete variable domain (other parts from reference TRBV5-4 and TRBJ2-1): ETGVTQSPTHLIKTRGQQVTLRCSSQSGHNTVSWYQQALGQGPQFIFQYYREEENGRGNFPPRFSGLQFPNYSSELNVNALELDDSALYLCASSKTSPPYNEQFFGPGTRLTVL.

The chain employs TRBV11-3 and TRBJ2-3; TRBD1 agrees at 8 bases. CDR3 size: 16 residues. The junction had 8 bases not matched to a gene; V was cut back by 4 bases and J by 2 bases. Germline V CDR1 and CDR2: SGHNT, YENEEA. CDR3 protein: CASSWRTGRTTDTQYF. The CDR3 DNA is TGTGCCAGCAGCTGGCGGACAGGGCGTACCACAGATACGCAGTATTTT. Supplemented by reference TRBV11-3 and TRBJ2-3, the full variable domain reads EAGVVQSPRYKIIEKKQPVAFWCNPISGHNTLYWYLQNLGQGPELLIRYENEEAVDDSQLPKDRFSAERLKGVDSTLKIQPAELGDSAVYLCASSWRTGRTTDTQYFGPGTRLTVL.

The CDR3 spells CASSPPSRGEETQYF. In nucleotides, the CDR3 is TGTGCCAGCTCACCACCGTCTCGCGGGGAAGAGACCCAGTACTTC. V usage is TRBV18 and J usage is TRBJ2-5; D perhaps matches TRBD2 (6 bases). The CDR3 is made up of 15 amino acids. V lost 0 bases and J 3 bases, leaving 11 bases between the germline ends. Germline V gene lookup returns CDR1 KGHSH and CDR2 LQKENI.

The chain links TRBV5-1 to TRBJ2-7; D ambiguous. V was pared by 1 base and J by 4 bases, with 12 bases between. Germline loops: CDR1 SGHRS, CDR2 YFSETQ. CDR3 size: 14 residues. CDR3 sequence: CASSLLGPGYEQYF. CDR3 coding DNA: TGCGCCAGCAGCTTGTTGGGCCCAGGATACGAGCAGTACTTC.

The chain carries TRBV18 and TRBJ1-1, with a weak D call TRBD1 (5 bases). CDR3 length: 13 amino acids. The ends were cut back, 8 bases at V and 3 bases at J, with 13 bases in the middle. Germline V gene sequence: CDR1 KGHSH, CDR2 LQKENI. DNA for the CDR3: TGTGCCAGCGCCGGGGGTTGGGACACTGAAGCTTTCTTT. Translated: CASAGGWDTEAFF.

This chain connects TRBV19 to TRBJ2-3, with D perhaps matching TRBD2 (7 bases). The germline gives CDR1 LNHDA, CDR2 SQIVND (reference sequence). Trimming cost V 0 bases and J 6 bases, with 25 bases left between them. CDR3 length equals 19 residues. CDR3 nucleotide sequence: TGTGCCAGTAGTATAGATGCAAGGGAGGGGGGTACAGTGTCCGATACGCAGTATTTT. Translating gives CASSIDAREGGTVSDTQYF.

CDR3 sequence: CASSSSSGSNEQFF. The CDR3, as DNA: TGTGCCAGCAGCTCCTCTAGCGGGAGTAATGAGCAGTTCTTC. The chain combines TRBV7-3 with TRBJ2-1, with 10 bases lining up with TRBD2. The junction had 4 bases not matched to a gene; V was cut back by 4 bases and J by 7 bases. Germline V lookup: CDR1 SGHTA, CDR2 FQGTGA. This CDR3 region has 14 residues.

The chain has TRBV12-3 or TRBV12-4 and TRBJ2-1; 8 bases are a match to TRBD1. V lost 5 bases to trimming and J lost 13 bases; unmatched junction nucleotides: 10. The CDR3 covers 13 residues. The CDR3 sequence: CASSAGTGFPQFF. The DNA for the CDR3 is TGTGCCAGCAGTGCCGGGACAGGCTTCCCCCAGTTCTTC.

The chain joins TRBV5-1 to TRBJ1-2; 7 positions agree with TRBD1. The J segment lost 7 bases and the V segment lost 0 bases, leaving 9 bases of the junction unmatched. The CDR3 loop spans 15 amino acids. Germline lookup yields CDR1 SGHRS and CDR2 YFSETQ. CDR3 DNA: TGCGCCAGCAGCTTGGAAACCGCAGGGGGAGGTGGCTACACCTTC. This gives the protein CASSLETAGGGGYTF.

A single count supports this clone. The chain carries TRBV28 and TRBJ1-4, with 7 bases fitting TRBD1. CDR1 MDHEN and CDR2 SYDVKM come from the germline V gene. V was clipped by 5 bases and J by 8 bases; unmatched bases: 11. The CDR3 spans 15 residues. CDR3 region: CASSPGDRKLEKLFF. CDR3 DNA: TGTGCCAGCAGTCCAGGGGACAGAAAGCTCGAAAAACTGTTTTTT.

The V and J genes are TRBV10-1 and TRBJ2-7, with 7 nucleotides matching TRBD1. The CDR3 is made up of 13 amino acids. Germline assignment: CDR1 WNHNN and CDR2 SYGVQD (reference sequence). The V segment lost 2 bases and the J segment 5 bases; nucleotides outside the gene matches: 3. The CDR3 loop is CASSEDRVHEQYF. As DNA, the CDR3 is TGCGCCAGCAGTGAGGACAGGGTCCACGAGCAGTACTTC.

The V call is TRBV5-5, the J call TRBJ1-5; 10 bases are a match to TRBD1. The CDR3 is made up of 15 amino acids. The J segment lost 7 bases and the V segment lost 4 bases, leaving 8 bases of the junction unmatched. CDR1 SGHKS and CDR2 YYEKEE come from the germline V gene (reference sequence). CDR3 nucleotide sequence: TGTGCCAGCAGCCTGACAGGGGGCGTGGACCAGCCCCAGCATTTT. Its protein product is CASSLTGGVDQPQHF. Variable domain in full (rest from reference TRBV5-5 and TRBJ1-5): DAGVTQSPTHLIKTRGQQVTLRCSPISGHKSVSWYQQVLGQGPQFIFQYYEKEERGRGNFPDRFSARQFPNYSSELNVNALLLGDSALYLCASSLTGGVDQPQHFGDGTRLSIL.

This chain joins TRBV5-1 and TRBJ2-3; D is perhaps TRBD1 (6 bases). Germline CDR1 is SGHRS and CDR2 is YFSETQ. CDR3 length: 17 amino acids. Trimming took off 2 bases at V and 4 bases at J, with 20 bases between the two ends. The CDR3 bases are TGCGCCAGCAGCTTCACAGGGCCTAATCCCGCCCCAGATACGCAGTATTTT. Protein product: CASSFTGPNPAPDTQYF.

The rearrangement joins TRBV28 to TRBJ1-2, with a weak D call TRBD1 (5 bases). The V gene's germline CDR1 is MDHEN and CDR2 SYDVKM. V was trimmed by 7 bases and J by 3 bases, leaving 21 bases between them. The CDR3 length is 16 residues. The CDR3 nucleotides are TGTGCCAGCACCTCCCCTGCGGGGTGGGGGGACTATGGCTACACCTTC. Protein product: CASTSPAGWGDYGYTF.

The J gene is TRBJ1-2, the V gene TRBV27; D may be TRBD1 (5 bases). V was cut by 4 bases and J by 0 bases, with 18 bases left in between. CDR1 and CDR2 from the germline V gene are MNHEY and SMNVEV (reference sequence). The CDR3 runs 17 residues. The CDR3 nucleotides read TGTGCCAGCAGTTCACGCCTCCCCGGCAGGGCTAACTATGGCTACACCTTC. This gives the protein CASSSRLPGRANYGYTF.

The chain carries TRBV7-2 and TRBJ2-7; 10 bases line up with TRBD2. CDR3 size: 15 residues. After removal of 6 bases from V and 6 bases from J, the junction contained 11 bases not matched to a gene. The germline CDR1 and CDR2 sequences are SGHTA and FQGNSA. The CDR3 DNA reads TGTGCCAGCAGTTCAACCAGCGGGGGGGCGGGCGAGCAGTACTTC. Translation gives CASSSTSGGAGEQYF.

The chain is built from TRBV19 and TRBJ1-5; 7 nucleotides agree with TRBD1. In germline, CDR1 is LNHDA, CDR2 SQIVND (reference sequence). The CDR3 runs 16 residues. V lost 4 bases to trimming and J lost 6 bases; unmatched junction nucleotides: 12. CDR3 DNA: TGTGCCAGTAGTAATCGACAGGGATGGGGTTCTCAGCCCCAGCATTTT. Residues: CASSNRQGWGSQPQHF.